Reported below is one T cell receptor beta chain. Its antigen is unknown. These data belong to a study of cytomegalovirus exposure and HLA in healthy donors. For the study at large: The roughly 120 validation repertoires were reported in a later analysis to have been generated on the same platform as the approximately 700 first-cohort repertoires. Whole-study findings and limits: High specificity and sensitivity for cytomegalovirus status were reported for the classifier.

The donors belonged to the approximately 120-subject validation cohort, separate from the roughly 700-subject first cohort. The CDR3 contains 13 residues. In germline, CDR1 is SGHAT, CDR2 FQDESV (reference sequence). Trimming left V 5 bases short and J 6 bases short, with 14 bases between. Profiled with immunoSEQ multiplex PCR; TCRdb holds only in-frame clones, not every one. The sample consists of 220,000 or so clones, 80% to 95% of them appearing once. The receptor's source is a woman aged 18-29 years in good health and CMV-seronegative. This chain joins TRBV11-1 and TRBJ2-7; tentative D call: TRBD1 (6 bases). Sequenced input: PBMCs. CDR3 region: CASSAEQGGEQYF. Written as DNA, the CDR3 is TGTGCCAGCAGCGCAGAACAGGGTGGCGAGCAGTACTTC.